This T cell receptor beta chain was sequenced for a study of T cell responses to AZD1222 COVID-19 vaccine. The method was immunoSEQ multiplex PCR; TCRdb's version includes in-frame clones alone and lacks a portion of them. The sample includes more than 95,000 clones, 82% of them seen just once. The clonotype was recovered from an adult in good health. This sample comprised peripheral blood, obtained on day 0 of AZD1222 vaccination.

The DNA for the CDR3 is TGCGCCAGCAGCCCGCGGGGGGTCGCGACAGATACGCAGTATTTT. It is translated as CASSPRGVATDTQYF. The chain links TRBV5-1 to TRBJ2-3; TRBD2 aligns across 8 bases. Germline V lookup: CDR1 SGHRS, CDR2 YFSETQ. This CDR3 has 15 amino acids. V dropped 4 bases and J dropped 3; count of bases not matched to a gene: 7.